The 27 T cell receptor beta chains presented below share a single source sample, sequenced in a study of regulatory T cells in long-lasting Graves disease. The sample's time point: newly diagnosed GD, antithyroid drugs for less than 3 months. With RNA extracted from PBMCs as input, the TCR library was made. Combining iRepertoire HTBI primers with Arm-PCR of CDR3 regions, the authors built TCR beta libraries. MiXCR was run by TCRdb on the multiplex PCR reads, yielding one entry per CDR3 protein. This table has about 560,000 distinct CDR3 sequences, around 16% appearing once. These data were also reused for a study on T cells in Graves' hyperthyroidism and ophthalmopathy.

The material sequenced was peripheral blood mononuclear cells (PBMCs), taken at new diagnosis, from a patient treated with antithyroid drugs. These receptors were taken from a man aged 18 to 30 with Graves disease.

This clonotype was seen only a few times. CDR3 nucleotides: TGCGCCAGCAGCTCCCTCGGGGTCCAAGAGACCCAGTACTTC. The encoded protein is CASSSLGVQETQYF. The chain links TRBV5-1 to TRBJ2-5; possible D gene TRBD2, 5 bases. Germline V gene data show CDR1 as SGHRS and CDR2 as YFSETQ. The CDR3 is made up of 14 amino acids. Trimming cost V 3 bases and J 1 base, with 10 bases left between them.

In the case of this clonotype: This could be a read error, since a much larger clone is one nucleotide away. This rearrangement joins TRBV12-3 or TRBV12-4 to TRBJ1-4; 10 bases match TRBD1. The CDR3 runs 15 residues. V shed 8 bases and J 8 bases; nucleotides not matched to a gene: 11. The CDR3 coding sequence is TGTGCCAGCGGCCCAACCGGGACAGGGGACGAAAAACTGTTTTTT. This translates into CASGPTGTGDEKLFF.

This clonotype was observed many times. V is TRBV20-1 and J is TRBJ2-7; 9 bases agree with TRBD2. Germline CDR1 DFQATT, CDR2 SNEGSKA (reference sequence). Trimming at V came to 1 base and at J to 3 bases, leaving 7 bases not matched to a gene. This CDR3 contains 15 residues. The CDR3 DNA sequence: TGCAGTGCTAGAGGACGGCTAGCGGGAATCTACGAGCAGTACTTC. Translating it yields CSARGRLAGIYEQYF.

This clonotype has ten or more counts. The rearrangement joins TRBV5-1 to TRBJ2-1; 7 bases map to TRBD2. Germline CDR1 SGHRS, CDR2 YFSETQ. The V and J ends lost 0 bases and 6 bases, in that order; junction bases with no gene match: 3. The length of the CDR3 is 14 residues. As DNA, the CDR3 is TGCGCCAGCAGCTTGGTAAGGGAGGGCAATGAGCAGTTCTTC. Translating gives CASSLVREGNEQFF.

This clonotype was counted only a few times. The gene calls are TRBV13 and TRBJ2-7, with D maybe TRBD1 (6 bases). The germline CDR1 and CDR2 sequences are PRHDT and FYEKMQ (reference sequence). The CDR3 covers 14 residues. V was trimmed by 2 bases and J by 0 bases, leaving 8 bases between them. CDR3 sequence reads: CASSLRQVSYEQYF. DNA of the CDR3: TGTGCCAGCAGCTTACGACAGGTCTCCTACGAGCAGTACTTC.

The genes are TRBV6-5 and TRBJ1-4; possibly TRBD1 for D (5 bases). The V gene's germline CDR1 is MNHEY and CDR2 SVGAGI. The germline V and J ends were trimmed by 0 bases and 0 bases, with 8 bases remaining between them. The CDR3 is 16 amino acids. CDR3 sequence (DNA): TGTGCCAGCAGTTACTCTCGGGGGGCAACTAATGAAAAACTGTTTTTT. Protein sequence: CASSYSRGATNEKLFF.

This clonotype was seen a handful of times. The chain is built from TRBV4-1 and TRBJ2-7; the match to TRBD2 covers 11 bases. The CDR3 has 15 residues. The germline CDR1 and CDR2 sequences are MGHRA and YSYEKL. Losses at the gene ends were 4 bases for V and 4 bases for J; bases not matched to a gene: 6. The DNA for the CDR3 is TGCGCCAGCAGCCGCACTAGCGGGAGTGAGTACGAGCAGTACTTC. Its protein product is CASSRTSGSEYEQYF.

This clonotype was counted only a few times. CDR3 in DNA: TGTGCCAGCAGCGTCCGGGCCACTAGCACAGATACGCAGTATTTT. Its protein product is CASSVRATSTDTQYF. The chain links TRBV9 to TRBJ2-3; D is unresolved. There are 15 residues in the CDR3. V lost 2 bases and J lost 0, with 10 bases in between. Germline CDR1 is SGDLS and CDR2 is YYNGEE. The full variable domain, with the rest looked up from reference TRBV9 and TRBJ2-3, is DSGVTQTPKHLITATGQRVTLRCSPRSGDLSVYWYQQSLDQGLQFLIQYYNGEERAKGNILERFSAQQFPDLHSELNLSSLELGDSALYFCASSVRATSTDTQYFGPGTRLTVL.

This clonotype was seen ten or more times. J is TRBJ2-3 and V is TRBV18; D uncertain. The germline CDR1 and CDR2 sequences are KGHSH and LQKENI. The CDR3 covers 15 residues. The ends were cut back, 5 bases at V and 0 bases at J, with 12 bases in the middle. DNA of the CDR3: TGTGCCAGCTCAAGACGAGACACCAGCACAGATACGCAGTATTTT. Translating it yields CASSRRDTSTDTQYF.

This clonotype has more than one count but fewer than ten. In DNA form, the CDR3 reads TGCAGTGCTAGAGACGGGGCCCATCCACAGGGATCCACTGAAGCTTTCTTT. This gives the protein CSARDGAHPQGSTEAFF. The rearrangement links TRBV20-1 to TRBJ1-1; TRBD1 might be the D (6 bases). The ends were cut back, 0 bases at V and 4 bases at J, with 21 bases in the middle. Germline CDR1 reads DFQATT; CDR2 reads SNEGSKA (reference sequence). This CDR3 contains 17 residues.

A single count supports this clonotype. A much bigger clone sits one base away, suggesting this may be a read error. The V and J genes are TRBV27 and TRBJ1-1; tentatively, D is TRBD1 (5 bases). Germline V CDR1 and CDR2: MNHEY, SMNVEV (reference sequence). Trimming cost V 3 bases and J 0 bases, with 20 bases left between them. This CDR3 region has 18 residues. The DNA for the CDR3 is TGTGCCAGCAGTTTGTCATCGGGGGGTCCTTTTCTGAACACTGAAGCTTTCTTT. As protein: CASSLSSGGPFLNTEAFF.

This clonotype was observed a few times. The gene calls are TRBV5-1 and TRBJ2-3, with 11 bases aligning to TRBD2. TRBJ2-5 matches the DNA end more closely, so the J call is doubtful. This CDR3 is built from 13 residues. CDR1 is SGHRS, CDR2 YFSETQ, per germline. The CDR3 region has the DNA TGCGCCAGCTGCCTAGCGGGAGGTGAGACCCAGTACTTC. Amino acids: CASCLAGGETQYF.

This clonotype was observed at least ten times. The CDR3 loop is CASSALTGGEQYF. In nucleotides, the CDR3 is TGTGCCAGCAGCGCGTTGACAGGAGGCGAGCAGTACTTC. V is TRBV7-9 and J is TRBJ2-7; D perhaps matches TRBD1 (6 bases). The CDR3 is made up of 13 amino acids. From germline, CDR1 is SEHNR and CDR2 FQNEAQ (reference sequence). Trimming removed 5 bases at V and 6 bases at J, with 14 bases between. Looking up the rest from reference TRBV7-9 and TRBJ2-7 gives the full variable domain: DTGVSQNPRHKITKRGQNVTFRCDPISEHNRLYWYRQTLGQGPEFLTYFQNEAQLEKSRLLSDRFSAERPKGSFSTLEIQRTEQGDSAMYLCASSALTGGEQYFGPGTRLTVT.

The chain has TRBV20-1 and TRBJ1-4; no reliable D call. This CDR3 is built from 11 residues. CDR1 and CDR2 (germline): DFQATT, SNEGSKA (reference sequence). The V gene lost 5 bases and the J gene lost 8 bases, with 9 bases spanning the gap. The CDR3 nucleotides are TGCAGTGCTCTCTTGCGGGAAAAACTGTTTTTT. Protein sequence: CSALLREKLFF.

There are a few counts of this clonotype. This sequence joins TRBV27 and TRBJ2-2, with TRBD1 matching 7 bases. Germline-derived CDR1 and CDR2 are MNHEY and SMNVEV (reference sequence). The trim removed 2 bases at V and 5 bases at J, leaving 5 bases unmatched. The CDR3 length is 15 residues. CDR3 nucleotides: TGTGCCAGCAGTTTAGAACCCAGGGGGACCGGGGAGCTGTTTTTT. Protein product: CASSLEPRGTGELFF.

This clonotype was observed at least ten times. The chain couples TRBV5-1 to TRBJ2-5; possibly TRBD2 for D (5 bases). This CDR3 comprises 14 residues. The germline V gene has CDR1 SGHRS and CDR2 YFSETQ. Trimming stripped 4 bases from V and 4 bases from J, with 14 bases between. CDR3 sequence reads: CASSLEGRGETQYF. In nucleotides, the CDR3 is TGCGCCAGCAGCCTAGAGGGAAGAGGAGAGACCCAGTACTTC.

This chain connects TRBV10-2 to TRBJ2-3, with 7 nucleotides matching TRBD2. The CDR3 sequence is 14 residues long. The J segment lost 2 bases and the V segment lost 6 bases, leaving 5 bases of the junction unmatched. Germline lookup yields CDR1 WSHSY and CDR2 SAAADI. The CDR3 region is CASRRREFTDTQYF. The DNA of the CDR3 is TGCGCCAGCAGGAGGCGGGAGTTCACAGATACGCAGTATTTT.

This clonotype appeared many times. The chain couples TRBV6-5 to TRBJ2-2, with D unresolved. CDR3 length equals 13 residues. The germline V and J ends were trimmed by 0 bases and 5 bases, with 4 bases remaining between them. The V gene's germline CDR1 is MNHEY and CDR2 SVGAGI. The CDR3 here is CASSYSPTGELFF. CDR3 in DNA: TGTGCCAGCAGTTACTCCCCGACCGGGGAGCTGTTTTTT.

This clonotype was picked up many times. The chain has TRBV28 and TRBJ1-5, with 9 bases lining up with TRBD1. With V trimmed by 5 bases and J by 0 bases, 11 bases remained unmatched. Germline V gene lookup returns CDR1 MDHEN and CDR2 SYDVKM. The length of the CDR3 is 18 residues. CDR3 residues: CASSLQVQGANSNQPQHF. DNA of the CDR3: TGTGCCAGCAGTCTTCAAGTACAGGGGGCTAATAGCAATCAGCCCCAGCATTTT.

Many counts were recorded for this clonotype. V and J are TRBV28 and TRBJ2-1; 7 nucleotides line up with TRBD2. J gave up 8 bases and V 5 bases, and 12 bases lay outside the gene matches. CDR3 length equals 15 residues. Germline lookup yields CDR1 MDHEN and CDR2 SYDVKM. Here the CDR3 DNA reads TGTGCCAGCAGTATAGGACTAGAGGTGGTCTATGAGCAGTTCTTC. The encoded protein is CASSIGLEVVYEQFF.

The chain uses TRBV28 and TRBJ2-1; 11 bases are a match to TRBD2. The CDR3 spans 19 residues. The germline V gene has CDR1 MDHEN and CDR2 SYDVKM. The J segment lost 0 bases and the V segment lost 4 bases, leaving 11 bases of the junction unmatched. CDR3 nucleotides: TGTGCCAGCAGTTCGGTAGCGGGAGGGTTGGGAACCTCCTACAATGAGCAGTTCTTC. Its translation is CASSSVAGGLGTSYNEQFF.

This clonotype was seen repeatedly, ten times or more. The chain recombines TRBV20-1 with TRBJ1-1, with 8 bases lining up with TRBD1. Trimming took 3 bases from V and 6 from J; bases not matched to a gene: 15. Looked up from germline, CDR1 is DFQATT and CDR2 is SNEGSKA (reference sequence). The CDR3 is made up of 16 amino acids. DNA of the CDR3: TGCAGTGCTAGTAAGAGGCCAGGGGGCGGGAGCGCTGAAGCTTTCTTT. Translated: CSASKRPGGGSAEAFF.

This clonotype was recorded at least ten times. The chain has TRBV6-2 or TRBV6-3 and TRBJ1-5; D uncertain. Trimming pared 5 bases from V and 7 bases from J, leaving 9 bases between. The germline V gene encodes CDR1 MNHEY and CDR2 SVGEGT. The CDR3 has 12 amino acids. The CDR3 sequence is CASSHPPQPQHF. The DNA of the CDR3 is TGTGCCAGCAGTCATCCCCCCCAGCCCCAGCATTTT.

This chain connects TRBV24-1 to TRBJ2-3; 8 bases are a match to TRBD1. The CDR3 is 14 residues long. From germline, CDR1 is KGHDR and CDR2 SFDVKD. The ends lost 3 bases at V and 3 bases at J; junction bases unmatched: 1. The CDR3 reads CATSDRTGTDTQYF. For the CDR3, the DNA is TGTGCCACCAGTGATAGGACAGGGACAGATACGCAGTATTTT.

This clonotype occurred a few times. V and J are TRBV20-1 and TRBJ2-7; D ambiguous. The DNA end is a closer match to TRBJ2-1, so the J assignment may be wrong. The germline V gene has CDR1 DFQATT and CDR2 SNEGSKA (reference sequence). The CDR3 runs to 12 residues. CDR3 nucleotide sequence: TGCAGTGCTAGCGTCCCCCCGTCTGAGCAGTTCTTC. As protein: CSASVPPSEQFF.

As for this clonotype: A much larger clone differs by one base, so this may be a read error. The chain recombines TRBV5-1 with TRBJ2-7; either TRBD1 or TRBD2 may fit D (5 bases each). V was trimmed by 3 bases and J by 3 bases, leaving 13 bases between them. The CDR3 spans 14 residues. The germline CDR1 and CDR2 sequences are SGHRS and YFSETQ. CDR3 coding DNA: TGCGCCAGCAGCTACTGGGACCATCGCTACGAGCAGTACTTC. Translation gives CASSYWDHRYEQYF.

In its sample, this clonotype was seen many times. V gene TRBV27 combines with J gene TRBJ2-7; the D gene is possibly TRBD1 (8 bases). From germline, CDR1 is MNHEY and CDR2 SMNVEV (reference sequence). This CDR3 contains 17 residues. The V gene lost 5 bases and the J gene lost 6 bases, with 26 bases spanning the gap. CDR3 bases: TGTGCCAGCAGTCCCCGACAGGGGTTAGGCGGGGGCGGCGAGCAGTACTTC. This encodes CASSPRQGLGGGGEQYF.